Below, 7 T cell receptor beta chains from the same sample are listed, as sequenced in a study of CD8 T cells in ankylosing spondylitis. TCRdb passed the 5' RACE reads through MiXCR, listing each CDR3 protein once. This sample has approximately 150,000 distinct CDR3 sequences; under 35% occur once, and the top ten carry over 5.5%. Material: synovial fluid, either unsorted or a sorted T cell fraction (not recorded which). The origin of the receptors is a male donor with ankylosing spondylitis.

This clonotype came up a few times. The chain recombines TRBV5-1 with TRBJ1-2, with 7 bases identical to TRBD1. This CDR3 contains 16 residues. Looked up from germline, CDR1 is SGHRS and CDR2 is YFSETQ. With 4 bases clipped from V and 5 bases from J, the junction kept 14 bases outside the gene matches. CDR3 sequence reads: CASSNWDSPKPYGYTF. CDR3 DNA sequence: TGCGCCAGCAGCAACTGGGACAGCCCTAAGCCATATGGCTACACCTTC.

This clonotype has only a few counts. In DNA form, the CDR3 reads TGTGCCACCAGCAGAGAGGGGCAGGGCCGTGGCTACACCTTC. It translates to CATSREGQGRGYTF. The rearrangement uses TRBV15 and TRBJ1-2, with D perhaps TRBD1 (5 bases). CDR3 length: 14 amino acids. The V gene's germline CDR1 is LNHNV and CDR2 YYDKDF (reference sequence). V lost 0 bases, J lost 7 bases, and 12 bases lay in between.

The chain recombines TRBV6-1 with TRBJ1-5; D not certain. The CDR3 consists of 15 residues. V was trimmed by 2 bases and J by 0 bases, leaving 8 bases between them. The germline gives CDR1 MNHNS, CDR2 SASEGT. In nucleotides, the CDR3 is TGTGCCAGCAGTGAATGGCGGACTAGCAATCAGCCCCAGCATTTT. The encoded protein is CASSEWRTSNQPQHF.

In its sample, this clonotype was seen many times. V gene TRBV11-2 combines with J gene TRBJ2-2; D unclear. Germline V lookup: CDR1 SGHAT, CDR2 FQNNGV. This CDR3 is built from 15 residues. Trimming left V 2 bases short and J 3 bases short, with 10 bases between. This CDR3 reads CASSLSRADTGELFF. The CDR3 nucleotides read TGTGCCAGCAGCTTAAGCCGGGCGGACACCGGGGAGCTGTTTTTT.

V usage is TRBV14 and J usage is TRBJ1-2; TRBD1 matches 7 bases. Germline-derived CDR1 and CDR2 are SGHDN and FVKESK. The J segment lost 3 bases and the V segment lost 9 bases, leaving 1 base of the junction unmatched. There are 11 residues in the CDR3. The DNA of the CDR3 is TGTGCCAGTGGGACAGACTATGGCTACACCTTC. Its translation: CASGTDYGYTF.

This chain links TRBV5-6 with TRBJ2-7; the D is unclear. V was shortened by 1 base and J by 3 bases, with 14 bases between the two germline ends. The CDR3 has 15 residues. Germline loops: CDR1 SGHDT, CDR2 YYEEEE. The CDR3 loop reads CASSLSGRSFYEQYF. The CDR3, as DNA: TGTGCCAGCAGCTTGTCGGGCAGGAGCTTCTACGAGCAGTACTTC. The full variable domain, its missing parts supplied by reference TRBV5-6 and TRBJ2-7, is DAGVTQSPTHLIKTRGQQVTLRCSPKSGHDTVSWYQQALGQGPQFIFQYYEEEERQRGNFPDRFSGHQFPNYSSELNVNALLLGDSALYLCASSLSGRSFYEQYFGPGTRLTVT.

In this sample, this clonotype turned up many times. The chain couples TRBV12-3 or TRBV12-4 to TRBJ2-1; TRBD1 agrees at 9 bases. The V and J ends lost 6 bases and 3 bases, in that order; junction bases with no gene match: 0. CDR3 length equals 13 residues. The CDR3 sequence: CASRGQGYNEQFF. CDR3 nucleotides: TGTGCCAGCAGGGGACAGGGCTACAATGAGCAGTTCTTC.